This T cell receptor (beta chain) was documented in a study of blood T cells in healthy people across ages. Whole-study context: Template switching captured about one barcoded beta molecule per two T cells. Points from the study as a whole: Getting older went along with TCR beta diversity per million T cells dropping roughly linearly.

Using a J-beta primer mix together with a sample-barcoded 5' primer, a second PCR was run for roughly 6 to 11 cycles. Every cDNA was tagged by a template-switch adaptor with 12 random nucleotides. MiXCR, run by TCRdb on the 5' RACE reads, gives a single entry per CDR3 protein. The table includes about 680,000 distinct CDR3 sequences, roughly 49% detected once. Concerning this clonotype: The antigen is undetermined.

The CDR3 runs to 14 residues. V was pared by 7 bases and J by 6 bases, with 9 bases of the junction left unmatched. Germline V lookup: CDR1 MNHEY, CDR2 SVGEGT. The chain joins TRBV6-2 or TRBV6-3 to TRBJ2-1; 7 bases align to TRBD1. The receptor's source is a woman between 55 and 75 years old in good health. The source material was blood. The CDR3 loop reads CASTRRQGPNEQFF. The CDR3 DNA reads TGTGCCAGCACCAGAAGACAGGGACCCAATGAGCAGTTCTTC.